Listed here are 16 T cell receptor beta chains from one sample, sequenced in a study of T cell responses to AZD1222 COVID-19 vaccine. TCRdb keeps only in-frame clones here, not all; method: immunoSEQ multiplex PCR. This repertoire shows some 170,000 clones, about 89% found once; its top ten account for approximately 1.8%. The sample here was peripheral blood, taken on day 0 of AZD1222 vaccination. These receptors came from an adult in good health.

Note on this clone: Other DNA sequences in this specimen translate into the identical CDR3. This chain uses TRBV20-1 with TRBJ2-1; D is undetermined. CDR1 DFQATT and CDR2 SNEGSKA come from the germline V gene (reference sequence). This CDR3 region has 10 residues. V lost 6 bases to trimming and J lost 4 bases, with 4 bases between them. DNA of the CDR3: TGCAGTGCCCTTTACAATGAGCAGTTCTTC. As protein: CSALYNEQFF.

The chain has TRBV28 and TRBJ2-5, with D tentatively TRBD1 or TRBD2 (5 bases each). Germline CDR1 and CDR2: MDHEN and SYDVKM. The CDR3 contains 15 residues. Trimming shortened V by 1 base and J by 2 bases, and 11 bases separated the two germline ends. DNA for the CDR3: TGTGCCAGCAGTTTATATCGGGGCTTGCAAGAGACCCAGTACTTC. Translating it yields CASSLYRGLQETQYF.

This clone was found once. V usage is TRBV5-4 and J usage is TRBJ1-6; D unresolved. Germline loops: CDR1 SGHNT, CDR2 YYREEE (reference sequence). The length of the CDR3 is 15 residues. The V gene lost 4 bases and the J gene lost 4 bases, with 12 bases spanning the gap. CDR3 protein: CASSQSTGYNSPLHF. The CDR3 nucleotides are TGTGCCAGCAGCCAAAGCACCGGGTATAATTCACCCCTCCACTTT. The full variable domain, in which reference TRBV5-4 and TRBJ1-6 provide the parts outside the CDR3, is ETGVTQSPTHLIKTRGQQVTLRCSSQSGHNTVSWYQQALGQGPQFIFQYYREEENGRGNFPPRFSGLQFPNYSSELNVNALELDDSALYLCASSQSTGYNSPLHFGNGTRLTVT.

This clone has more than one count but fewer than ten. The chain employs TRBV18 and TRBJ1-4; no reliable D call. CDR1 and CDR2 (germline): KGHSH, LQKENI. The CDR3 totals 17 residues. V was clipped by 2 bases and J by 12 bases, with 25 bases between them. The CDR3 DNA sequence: TGTGCCAGCTCACCAGCGGCCCCCGGCCACCCAATAGAGGAACTGTTTTTT. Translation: CASSPAAPGHPIEELFF.

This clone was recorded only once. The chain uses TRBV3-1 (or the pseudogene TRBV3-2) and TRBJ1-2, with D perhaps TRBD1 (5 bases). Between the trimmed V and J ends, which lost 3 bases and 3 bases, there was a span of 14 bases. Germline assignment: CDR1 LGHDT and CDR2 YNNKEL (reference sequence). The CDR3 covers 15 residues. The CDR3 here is CASSQAAGKHYGYTF. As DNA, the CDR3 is TGTGCCAGCAGCCAGGCCGCAGGGAAACACTATGGCTACACCTTC.

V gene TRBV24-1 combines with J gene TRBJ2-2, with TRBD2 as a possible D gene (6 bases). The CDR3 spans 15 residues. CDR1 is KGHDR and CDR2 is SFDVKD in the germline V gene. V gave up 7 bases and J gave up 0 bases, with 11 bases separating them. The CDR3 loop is CATSEGLPNTGELFF. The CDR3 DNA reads TGTGCCACCAGCGAGGGACTGCCGAACACCGGGGAGCTGTTTTTT.

The CDR3: CASSLRTGQNQPQHF. In DNA form, the CDR3 reads TGTGCCAGCAGCTTGAGGACCGGGCAGAATCAGCCCCAGCATTTT. V gene TRBV5-6 combines with J gene TRBJ1-5; D is ambiguous. The CDR3 consists of 15 residues. Germline V gene data show CDR1 as SGHDT and CDR2 as YYEEEE. Trimming left V 1 base short and J 4 bases short, with 12 bases between.

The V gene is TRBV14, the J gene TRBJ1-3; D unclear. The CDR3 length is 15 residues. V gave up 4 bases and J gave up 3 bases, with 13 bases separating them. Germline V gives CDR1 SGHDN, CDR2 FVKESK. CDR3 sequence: CASSRSRGNGNTIYF. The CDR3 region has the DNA TGTGCCAGCAGCCGGAGCCGGGGTAATGGAAACACCATATATTTT.

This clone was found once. The CDR3 here is CASSLHRSTEAFF. CDR3 DNA sequence: TGTGCCAGCAGCCTTCACAGAAGCACTGAAGCTTTCTTT. V usage is TRBV9 and J usage is TRBJ1-1; unclear D gene. CDR1 is SGDLS, CDR2 YYNGEE, per germline. This CDR3 is built from 13 residues. Trimming took 4 bases from V and 4 from J, leaving 11 bases between them.

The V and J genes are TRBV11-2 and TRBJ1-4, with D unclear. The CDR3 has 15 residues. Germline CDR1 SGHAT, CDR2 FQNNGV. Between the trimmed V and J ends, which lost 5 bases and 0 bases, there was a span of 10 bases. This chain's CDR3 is CASSDTFATNEKLFF. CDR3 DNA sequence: TGTGCCAGCAGCGATACTTTTGCAACTAATGAAAAACTGTTTTTT.

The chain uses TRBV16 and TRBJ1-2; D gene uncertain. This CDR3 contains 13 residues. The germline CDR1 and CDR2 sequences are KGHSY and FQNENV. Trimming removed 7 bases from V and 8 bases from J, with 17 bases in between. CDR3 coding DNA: TGTGCCAGCACCAGCTCTTGGGCGGGAGGCTACACCTTC. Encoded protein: CASTSSWAGGYTF.

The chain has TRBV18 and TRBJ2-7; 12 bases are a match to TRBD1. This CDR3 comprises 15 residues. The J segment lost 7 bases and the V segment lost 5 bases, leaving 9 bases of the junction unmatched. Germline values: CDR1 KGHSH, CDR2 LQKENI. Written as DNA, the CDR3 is TGTGCCAGCTCAGGGGACAGGGGGCTCTTTTCAGAGCAGTACGTC. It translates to CASSGDRGLFSEQYV.

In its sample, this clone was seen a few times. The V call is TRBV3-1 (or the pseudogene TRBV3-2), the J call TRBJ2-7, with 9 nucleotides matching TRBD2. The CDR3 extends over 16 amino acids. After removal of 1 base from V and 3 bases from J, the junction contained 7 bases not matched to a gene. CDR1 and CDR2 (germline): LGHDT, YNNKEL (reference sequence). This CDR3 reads CASSQGVLAGLYEQYF. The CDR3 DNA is TGTGCCAGCAGCCAAGGTGTGCTAGCGGGACTCTACGAGCAGTACTTC.

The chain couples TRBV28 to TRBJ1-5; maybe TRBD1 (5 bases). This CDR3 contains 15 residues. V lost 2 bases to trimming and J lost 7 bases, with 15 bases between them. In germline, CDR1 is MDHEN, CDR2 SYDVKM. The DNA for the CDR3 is TGTGCCAGCAGTTTAGGCGGGGACCCGATCCAGCCCCAGCATTTT. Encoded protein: CASSLGGDPIQPQHF.

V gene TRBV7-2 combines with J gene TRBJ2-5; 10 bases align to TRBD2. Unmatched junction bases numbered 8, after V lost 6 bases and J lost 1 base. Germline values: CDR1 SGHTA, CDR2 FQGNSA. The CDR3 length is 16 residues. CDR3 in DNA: TGTGCCAGCAGTCTCAGCGGGGGGGCCTTCCAAGAGACCCAGTACTTC. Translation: CASSLSGGAFQETQYF.

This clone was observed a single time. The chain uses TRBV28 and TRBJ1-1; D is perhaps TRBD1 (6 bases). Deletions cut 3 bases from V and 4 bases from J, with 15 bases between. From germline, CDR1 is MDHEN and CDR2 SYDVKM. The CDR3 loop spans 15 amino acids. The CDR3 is CASSFSGGQGTEAFF. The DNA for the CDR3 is TGTGCCAGCAGTTTTAGTGGGGGCCAAGGCACTGAAGCTTTCTTT.